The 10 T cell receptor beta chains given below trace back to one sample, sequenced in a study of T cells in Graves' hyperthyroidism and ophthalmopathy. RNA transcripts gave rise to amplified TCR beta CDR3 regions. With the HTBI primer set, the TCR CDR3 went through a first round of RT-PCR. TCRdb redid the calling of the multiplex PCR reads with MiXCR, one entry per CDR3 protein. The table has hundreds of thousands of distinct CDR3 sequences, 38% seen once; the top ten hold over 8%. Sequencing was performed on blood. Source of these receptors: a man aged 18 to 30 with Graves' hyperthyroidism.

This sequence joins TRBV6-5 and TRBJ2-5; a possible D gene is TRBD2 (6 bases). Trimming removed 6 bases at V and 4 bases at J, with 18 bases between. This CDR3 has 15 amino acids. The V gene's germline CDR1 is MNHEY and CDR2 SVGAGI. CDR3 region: CASSQDAEGRETQYF. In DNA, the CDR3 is TGTGCCAGCAGCCAAGATGCGGAGGGACGAGAGACCCAGTACTTC.

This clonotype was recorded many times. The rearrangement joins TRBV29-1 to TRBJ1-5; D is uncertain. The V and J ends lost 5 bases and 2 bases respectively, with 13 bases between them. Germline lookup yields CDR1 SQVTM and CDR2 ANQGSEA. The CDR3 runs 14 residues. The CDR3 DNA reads TGCAGCGTTCTCGCACCGGAGGGCAATCAGCCCCAGCATTTT. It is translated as CSVLAPEGNQPQHF.

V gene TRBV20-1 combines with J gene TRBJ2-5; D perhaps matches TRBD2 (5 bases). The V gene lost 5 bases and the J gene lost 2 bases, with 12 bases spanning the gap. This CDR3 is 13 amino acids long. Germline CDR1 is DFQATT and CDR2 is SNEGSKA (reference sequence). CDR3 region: CSAPDFPQETQYF. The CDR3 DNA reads TGCAGTGCTCCGGACTTCCCACAAGAGACCCAGTACTTC.

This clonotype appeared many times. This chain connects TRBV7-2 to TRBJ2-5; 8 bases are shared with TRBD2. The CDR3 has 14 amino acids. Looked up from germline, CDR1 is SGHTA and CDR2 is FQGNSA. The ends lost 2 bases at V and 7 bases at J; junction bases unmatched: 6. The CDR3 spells CASSLSGGERTQYF. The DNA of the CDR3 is TGTGCCAGCAGCTTATCCGGGGGGGAGAGGACCCAGTACTTC.

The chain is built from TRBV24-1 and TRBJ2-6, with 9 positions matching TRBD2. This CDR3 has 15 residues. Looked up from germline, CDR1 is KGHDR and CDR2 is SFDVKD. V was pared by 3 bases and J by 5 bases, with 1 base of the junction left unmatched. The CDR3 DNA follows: TGTGCCACCAGTGATCCTAGCGGGAGGGCCAACGTCCTGACTTTC. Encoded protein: CATSDPSGRANVLTF.

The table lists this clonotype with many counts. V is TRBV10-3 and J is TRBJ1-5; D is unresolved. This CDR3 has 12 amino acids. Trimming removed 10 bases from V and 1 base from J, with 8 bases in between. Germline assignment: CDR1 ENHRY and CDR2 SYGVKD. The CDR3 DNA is TGTGCCACCCCCCGGAGCAATCAGCCCCAGCATTTT. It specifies CATPRSNQPQHF.

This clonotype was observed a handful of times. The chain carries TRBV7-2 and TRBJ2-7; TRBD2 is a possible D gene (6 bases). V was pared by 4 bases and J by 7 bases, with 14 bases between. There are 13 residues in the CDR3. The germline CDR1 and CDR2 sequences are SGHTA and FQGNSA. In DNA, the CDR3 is TGTGCCAGCAGCTGGAAGCGGGTGGGGGAGCAGTACTTC. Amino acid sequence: CASSWKRVGEQYF. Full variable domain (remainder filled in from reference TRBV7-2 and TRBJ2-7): GAGVSQSPSNKVTEKGKDVELRCDPISGHTALYWYRQSLGQGLEFLIYFQGNSAPDKSGLPSDRFSAERTGGSVSTLTIQRTQQEDSAVYLCASSWKRVGEQYFGPGTRLTVT.

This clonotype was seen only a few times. The CDR3 coding sequence is TGTGCCAGCAGCTCCGGGGGGGGGATCATGAACACTGAAGCTTTCTTT. Amino acids: CASSSGGGIMNTEAFF. This sequence joins TRBV11-2 and TRBJ1-1, with D possibly matching TRBD1 (5 bases). Trimming removed 4 bases from V and 0 bases from J, with 15 bases in between. CDR1 and CDR2 (germline): SGHAT, FQNNGV. The CDR3 totals 16 residues. Full variable domain (remainder filled in from reference TRBV11-2 and TRBJ1-1): EAGVAQSPRYKIIEKRQSVAFWCNPISGHATLYWYQQILGQGPKLLIQFQNNGVVDDSQLPKDRFSAERLKGVDSTLKIQPAKLEDSAVYLCASSSGGGIMNTEAFFGQGTRLTVV.

This CDR3 reads CASSYGTGDTGELFF. Written as DNA, the CDR3 is TGTGCCAGCAGTTATGGGACAGGGGACACCGGGGAGCTGTTTTTT. The J gene is TRBJ2-2, the V gene TRBV6-5, with 10 nucleotides matching TRBD1. With 3 bases clipped from V and 3 bases from J, the junction kept 1 base outside the gene matches. Germline V gene sequence: CDR1 MNHEY, CDR2 SVGAGI. The CDR3 covers 15 residues.

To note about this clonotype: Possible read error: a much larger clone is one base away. The CDR3 is CASSLGGQVNYGYTF. The CDR3 DNA follows: TGTGCCAGCAGCTTAGGGGGACAGGTGAACTATGGCTACACCTTC. V usage is TRBV7-9 and J usage is TRBJ1-2, with 8 bases lining up with TRBD1. Per the germline V gene, CDR1 is SEHNR and CDR2 is FQNEAQ (reference sequence). The length of the CDR3 is 15 residues. With V trimmed by 1 base and J by 2 bases, 3 bases remained unmatched.